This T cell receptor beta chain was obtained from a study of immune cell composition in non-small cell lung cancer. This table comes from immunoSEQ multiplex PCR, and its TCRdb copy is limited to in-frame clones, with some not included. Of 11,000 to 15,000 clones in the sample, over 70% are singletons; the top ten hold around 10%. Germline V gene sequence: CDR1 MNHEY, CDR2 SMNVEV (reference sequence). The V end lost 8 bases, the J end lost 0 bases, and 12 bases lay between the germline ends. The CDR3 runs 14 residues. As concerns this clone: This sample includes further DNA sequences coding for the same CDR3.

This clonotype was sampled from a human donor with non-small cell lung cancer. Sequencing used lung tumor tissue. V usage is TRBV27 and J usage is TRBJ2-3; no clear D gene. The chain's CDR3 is CASGRRPSTDTQYF. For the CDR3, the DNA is TGTGCCAGCGGTAGGAGACCCAGCACAGATACGCAGTATTTT.